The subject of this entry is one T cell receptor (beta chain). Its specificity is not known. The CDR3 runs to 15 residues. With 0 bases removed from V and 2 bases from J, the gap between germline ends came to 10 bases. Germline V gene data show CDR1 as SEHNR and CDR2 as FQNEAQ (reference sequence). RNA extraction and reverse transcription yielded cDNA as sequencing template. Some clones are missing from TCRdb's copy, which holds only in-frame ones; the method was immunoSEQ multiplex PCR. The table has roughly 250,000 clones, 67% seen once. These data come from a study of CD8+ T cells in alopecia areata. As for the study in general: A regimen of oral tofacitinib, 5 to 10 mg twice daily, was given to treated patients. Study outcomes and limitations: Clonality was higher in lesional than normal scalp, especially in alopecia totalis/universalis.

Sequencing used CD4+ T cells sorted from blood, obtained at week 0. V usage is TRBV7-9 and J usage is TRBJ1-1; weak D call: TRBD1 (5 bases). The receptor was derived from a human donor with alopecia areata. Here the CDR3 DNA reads TGTGCCAGCAGCTTAGCGGGACCTTATAACACTGAAGCTTTCTTT. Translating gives CASSLAGPYNTEAFF.